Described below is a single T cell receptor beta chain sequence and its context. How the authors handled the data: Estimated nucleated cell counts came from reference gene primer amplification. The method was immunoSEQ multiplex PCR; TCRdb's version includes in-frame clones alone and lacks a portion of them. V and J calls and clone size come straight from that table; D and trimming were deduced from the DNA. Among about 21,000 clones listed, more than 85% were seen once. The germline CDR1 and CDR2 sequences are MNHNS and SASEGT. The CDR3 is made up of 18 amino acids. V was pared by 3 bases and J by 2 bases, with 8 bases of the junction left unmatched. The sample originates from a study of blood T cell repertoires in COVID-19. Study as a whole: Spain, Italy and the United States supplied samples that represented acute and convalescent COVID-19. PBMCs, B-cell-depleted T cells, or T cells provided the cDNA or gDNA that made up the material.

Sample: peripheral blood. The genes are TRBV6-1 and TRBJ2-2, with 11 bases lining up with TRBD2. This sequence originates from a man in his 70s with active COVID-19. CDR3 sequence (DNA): TGTGCCAGCAGTGATATGATCGGGACTAGCGGTAACACCGGGGAGCTGTTTTTT. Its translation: CASSDMIGTSGNTGELFF.